The subject of this entry is one TCR beta chain. Clones were sequenced by immunoSEQ multiplex PCR, and TCRdb holds only the in-frame ones, with some missing. The top ten hold roughly 5% of the sample, which has nearly 70,000 clones, 90% to 95% seen once. These data originate in a study of technical replicates of blood from a few donors. The germline V gene encodes CDR1 MGHDK and CDR2 SYGVNS. The V end lost 1 base, the J end lost 7 bases, and 14 bases lay between the germline ends. CDR3 length: 15 residues. Sequences were obtained from PBMCs. J is TRBJ2-1 and V is TRBV25-1; D is possibly TRBD1 (6 bases). The receptor was derived from a human donor in good health. Some clones in this sample may be carry-over from other donors' samples. CDR3 DNA: TGTGCCAGCAGTGAATTAAGCACAGGGAAGAATGAGCAGTTCTTC. Its protein is CASSELSTGKNEQFF.